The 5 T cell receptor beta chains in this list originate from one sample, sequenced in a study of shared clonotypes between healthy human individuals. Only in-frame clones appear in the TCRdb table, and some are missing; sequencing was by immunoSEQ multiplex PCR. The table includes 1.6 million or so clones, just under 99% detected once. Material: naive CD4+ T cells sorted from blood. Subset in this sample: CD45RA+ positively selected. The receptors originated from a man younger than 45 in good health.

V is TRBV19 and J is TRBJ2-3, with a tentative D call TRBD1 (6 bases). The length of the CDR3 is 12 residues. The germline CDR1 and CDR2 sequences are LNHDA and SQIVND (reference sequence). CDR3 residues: CAIRQGTDTQYF. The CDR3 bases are TGTGCAATTCGACAGGGCACAGATACGCAGTATTTT.

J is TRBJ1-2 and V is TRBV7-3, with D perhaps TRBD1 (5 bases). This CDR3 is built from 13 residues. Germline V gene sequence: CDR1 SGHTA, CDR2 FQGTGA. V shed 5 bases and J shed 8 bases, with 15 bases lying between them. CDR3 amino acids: CASSPSWGRGYTF. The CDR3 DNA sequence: TGTGCCAGCAGCCCTTCGTGGGGCCGGGGCTACACCTTC. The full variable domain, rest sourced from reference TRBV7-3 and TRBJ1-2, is GAGVSQTPSNKVTEKGKYVELRCDPISGHTALYWYRQSLGQGPEFLIYFQGTGAADDSGLPNDRFFAVRPEGSVSTLKIQRTERGDSAVYLCASSPSWGRGYTFGSGTRLTVV.

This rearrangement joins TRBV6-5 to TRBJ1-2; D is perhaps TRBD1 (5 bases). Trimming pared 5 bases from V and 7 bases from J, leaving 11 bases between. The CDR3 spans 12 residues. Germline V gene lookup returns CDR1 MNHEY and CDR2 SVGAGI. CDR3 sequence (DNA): TGTGCCAGCAGTAGGCAGAGGGGTGGCTACACCTTC. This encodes CASSRQRGGYTF.

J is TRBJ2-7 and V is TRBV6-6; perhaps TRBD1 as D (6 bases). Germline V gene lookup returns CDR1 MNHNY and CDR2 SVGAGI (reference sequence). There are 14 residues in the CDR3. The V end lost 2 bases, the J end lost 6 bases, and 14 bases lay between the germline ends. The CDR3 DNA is TGTGCCAGCAGTTACGCCTTACAGGGAAGCGAGCAGTACTTC. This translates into CASSYALQGSEQYF.

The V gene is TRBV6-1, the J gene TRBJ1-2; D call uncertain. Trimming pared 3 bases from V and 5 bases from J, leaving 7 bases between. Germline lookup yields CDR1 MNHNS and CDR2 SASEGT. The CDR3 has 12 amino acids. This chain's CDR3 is CASSDPLYGYTF. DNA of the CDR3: TGTGCCAGCAGTGACCCGTTGTATGGCTACACCTTC.